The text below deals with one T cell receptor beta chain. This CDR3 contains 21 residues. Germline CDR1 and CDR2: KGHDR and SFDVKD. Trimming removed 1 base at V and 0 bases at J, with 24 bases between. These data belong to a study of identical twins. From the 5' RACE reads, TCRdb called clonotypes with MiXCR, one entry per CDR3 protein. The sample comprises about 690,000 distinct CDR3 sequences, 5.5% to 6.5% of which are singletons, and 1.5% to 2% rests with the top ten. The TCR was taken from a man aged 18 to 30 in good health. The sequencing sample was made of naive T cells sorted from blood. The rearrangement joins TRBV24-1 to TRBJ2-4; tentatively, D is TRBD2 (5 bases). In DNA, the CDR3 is TGTGCCACCAGTGATTTTCAGGATAAACGGGAAGGCTTGCTAGCCAAAAACATTCAGTACTTC. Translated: CATSDFQDKREGLLAKNIQYF.